This T cell receptor beta chain was found in a study of T cell changes during pregnancy in multiple sclerosis (dated by TCRdb to the late 2010s). Regarding the complete study: The study looked at changes in the T cell repertoire across pregnancy in women with multiple sclerosis.

In regard to this clone: What antigen it recognizes has not been identified. Base-call qualities are not available, and no considerably larger clone is one nucleotide away.

From cysteine to phenylalanine, the CDR3 is 15 amino acids long. Of the read, only the CDR3 DNA is kept; its 45 bases are in frame from base 1. The germline V gene supplies CDR1 LGHNT and CDR2 FRNRAP. Between the V and J ends, shortened by 5 bases and 0 bases respectively, the junction contains 11 bases. The receptor library was made with the immunoSEQ multiplex PCR assay. The table comes from immuneACCESS by way of TCRdb, which keeps in-frame sequences with V and J called. Part of the clones is missing from these tables; in studies checked, under half for an unresolved V gene and the rest for unknown reasons. The sample table lists tens of thousands of clones, around 94% of them with a count of one. Jointly, the top ten make up more than 2% of the sample.

The rearrangement combines TRBV12-5 with TRBJ1-5; possibly the D gene is TRBD1, per 6 matching bases. This receptor was taken from a female donor with multiple sclerosis, enrolled in a pregnancy study. Sequencing was performed on peripheral blood, taken after pregnancy. The CDR3 region: CASGTGHHSNQPQHF. The nucleotide sequence is TGTGCTAGTGGTACGGGACACCATAGCAATCAGCCCCAGCATTTT.